This T cell receptor (beta chain) was sequenced for a study of lymphopenia after photon versus proton radiotherapy. Study observations and caveats: After the lymphocyte nadir, photon-treated repertoires showed oligoclonal expansion, especially of CD8+ Temra cells.

Generated by immunoSEQ multiplex PCR, the TCRdb table keeps only in-frame clones and is missing some. The sample shows under 35,000 clones, roughly nine tenths of them seen only once. This CDR3 comprises 13 residues. CDR1 is ENHRY, CDR2 SYGVKD, per germline. The germline V and J ends were trimmed by 7 bases and 3 bases, with 13 bases remaining between them. In regard to this clone: The antigen remains undetermined.

This chain joins TRBV10-3 and TRBJ2-7; the D is unclear. The receptor was derived from a woman in her 70s with pancreatic cancer. Some clones in this sample may be carry-over from other donors' samples. The starting material was peripheral blood, obtained from a patient treated with proton-based radiotherapy. CDR3 nucleotides: TGTGCCATCAAGGGATCTACCAACTACGAGCAGTACTTC. As protein: CAIKGSTNYEQYF.